This TCR beta chain emerged from a study of PD-L1 blockade in urothelial cancer (dated by TCRdb to 2015 to 2018). About the full investigation: Therapy was started at some point between 2013 and 2015 for all patients, and atezolizumab 1,200 mg was administered intravenously every 3 weeks. About 90% of the roughly 30 patients were identified as males with urothelial cancer of bladder origin, and a prior smoking history was reported by 18 of 29 patients. An ECOG performance status of 0 or 1 was recorded for the patients, and 0 to 3 prior chemotherapy regimens had been received by the patients. Blood samples were analyzed 3 weeks after the start of treatment (second dose) and 6 weeks after the start of treatment. Blood samples gave median yields of about 140,000 T cells and 82,636 unique TCRs, along with a median clonality of approximately 0.08. The study, an exploratory multi-omic analysis, examined somatic, immune and clinical correlates of response to PD-L1 blockade with atezolizumab in urothelial cancer. Pretreatment tumor samples and matched peripheral blood, collected serially before and after atezolizumab treatment, underwent TCR sequencing. Durable clinical benefit meant progression-free survival longer than 6 months, and TCR features were also tested against progression-free and overall survival. In the same patients, whole exome sequencing and RNA sequencing of pretreatment tumors were performed in addition to TCR sequencing. Under ten patients reached durable clinical benefit, while about 20 patients did not. Approximately 30 patients had pretreatment blood TCR-seq, some 25 had at least one posttreatment blood collection, and some 25 had tumor TCR-seq.

Regarding this clone: Its antigen specificity is not known. Base-call qualities are not available, and no considerably larger clone is one nucleotide away.

The cohort comprised 29 patients with locally advanced or metastatic urothelial carcinoma treated at Memorial Sloan Kettering on a trial protocol. Peripheral blood mononuclear cells were collected pretreatment and during treatment, with between 1 and 8 total time points obtained per patient. The Qiagen DNeasy Blood extraction kit was used to purify genomic DNA from total PBMCs and tumor samples. PBMCs were collected pretreatment and during treatment and were isolated and stored as previously described. Synthetic TCR analog templates were spiked into each PCR to estimate absolute template abundance from read counts. TCRbeta CDR3 regions were amplified from genomic DNA with bias-controlled V and J gene primers using the immunoSEQ assay. Rearranged TCRbeta segments were sequenced at approximately 20X coverage. Concerning the study's data processing: Sequencing errors were corrected by clustering, and CDR3s were annotated against IMGT so that V, D and J genes could be assigned. Downstream analyses used only productive TCRbeta rearrangements, leaving out any out-of-frame or stop-codon sequences. Clonality was calculated as one minus the Shannon entropy normalized by the log of the number of unique productive sequences. Clones differing between time points or between blood and tumor were identified by Fisher's exact test with Benjamini-Hochberg correction at adjusted p below 0.01. As stored in TCRdb, this immuneACCESS dataset retains in-frame rearrangements with V and J assigned. A fraction of the clones does not appear; measured against another copy, unresolved V genes explain less than half of the discrepancy, and the remainder lacks a known reason. V, J and clone size are taken as reported in that table, and D and trimming were inferred from the DNA itself. A total of roughly 56,000 clones appear in this sample, over 75% of them only once. Under 5% of the sample lies in the top ten.

Taken from the germline V gene, the CDR1 and CDR2 loops are MDHEN and SYDVKM. There are 15 amino acids in the CDR3, from cysteine to phenylalanine inclusive. Left in the record is the CDR3 DNA by itself, 45 bases read in frame from the first base. Here V drops 5 bases and J drops 7 bases, and the junction holds 11 bases not matched to any gene. Broad study findings and their caveats: A pretreatment peripheral blood TCR clonality below the median was linked to improved progression-free and overall survival. Because the sample size was small (n of about 29) and many exploratory analyses were performed, the results are intended to be hypothesis-generating. At 3 weeks after the start of treatment, tumor-associated TCR clones in peripheral blood had expanded more in patients with durable benefit (n of about 20, p = 0.022).

The origin of this receptor is a man between 65 and 85 years old with urothelial cancer. Sequenced material: PBMCs, taken around atezolizumab (anti-PD-L1) treatment. The rearrangement joined TRBV28 to TRBJ1-2, with TRBD1 matching 9 junction bases. The CDR3 region has the sequence CASSPSTQGAPGYTF. The nucleotide sequence is TGTGCCAGCAGTCCAAGTACACAGGGGGCGCCTGGCTACACCTTC.